This T cell receptor (beta chain) was identified in a study of blood T cells in healthy people across ages. For the study at large: In model experiments, template switching was able to capture about one barcoded beta molecule for every two T cells that were present.

A second PCR of about 7 to 12 cycles used a sample-barcoded 5' primer and a J-beta primer mix. Tagging of each cDNA molecule was performed by a template-switch adaptor with 12 random nucleotides. MiXCR, run by TCRdb on the 5' RACE reads, gives a single entry per CDR3 protein. The repertoire consists of about 680,000 distinct CDR3 sequences, with 45% to 50% occurring once and the leading ten covering around 32%. After removal of 7 bases from V and 0 bases from J, the junction contained 8 bases not matched to a gene. This CDR3 has 14 residues. Germline V lookup: CDR1 DFQATT, CDR2 SNEGSKA (reference sequence). This clonotype was seen a handful of times.

The chain uses TRBV20-1 and TRBJ2-7, with 8 positions matching TRBD2. This TCR came from a woman between 55 and 75 years old in good health. What was sequenced was blood. CDR3 nucleotide sequence: TGCAGTGTCATAAAGCTAGCGGGCTCCTACGAGCAGTACTTC. It translates to CSVIKLAGSYEQYF.